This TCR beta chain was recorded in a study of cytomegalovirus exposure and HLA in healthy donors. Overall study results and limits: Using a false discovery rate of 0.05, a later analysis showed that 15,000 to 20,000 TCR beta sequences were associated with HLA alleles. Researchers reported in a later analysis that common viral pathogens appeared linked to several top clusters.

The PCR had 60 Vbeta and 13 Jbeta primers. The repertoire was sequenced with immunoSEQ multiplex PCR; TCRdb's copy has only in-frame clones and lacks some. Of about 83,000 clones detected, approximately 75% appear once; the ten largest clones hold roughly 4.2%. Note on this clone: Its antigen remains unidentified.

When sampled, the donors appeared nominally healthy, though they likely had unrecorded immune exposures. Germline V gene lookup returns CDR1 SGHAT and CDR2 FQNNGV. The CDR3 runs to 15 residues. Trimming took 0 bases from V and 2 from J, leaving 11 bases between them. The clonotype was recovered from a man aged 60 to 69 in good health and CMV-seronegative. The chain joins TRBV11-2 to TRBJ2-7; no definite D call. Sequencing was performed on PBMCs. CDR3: CASSLDRQSAYEQYF. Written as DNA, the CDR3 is TGTGCCAGCAGCTTAGATCGTCAGTCCGCCTACGAGCAGTACTTC.